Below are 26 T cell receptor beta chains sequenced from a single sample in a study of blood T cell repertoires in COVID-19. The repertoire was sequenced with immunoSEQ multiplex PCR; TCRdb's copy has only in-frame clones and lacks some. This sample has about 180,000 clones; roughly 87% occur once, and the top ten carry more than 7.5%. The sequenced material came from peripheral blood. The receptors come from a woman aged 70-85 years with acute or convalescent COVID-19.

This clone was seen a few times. CDR3 nucleotides: TGTGCCAGCGCCGCAGGGGGCAACTATGGCTACACCTTC. Amino acids: CASAAGGNYGYTF. The rearrangement links TRBV11-2 to TRBJ1-2, with 8 bases matching TRBD1. Germline CDR1 reads SGHAT; CDR2 reads FQNNGV. The CDR3 has 13 amino acids. The J segment lost 2 bases and the V segment lost 8 bases, leaving 4 bases of the junction unmatched. The full variable domain, its missing parts supplied by reference TRBV11-2 and TRBJ1-2, is EAGVAQSPRYKIIEKRQSVAFWCNPISGHATLYWYQQILGQGPKLLIQFQNNGVVDDSQLPKDRFSAERLKGVDSTLKIQPAKLEDSAVYLCASAAGGNYGYTFGSGTRLTVV.

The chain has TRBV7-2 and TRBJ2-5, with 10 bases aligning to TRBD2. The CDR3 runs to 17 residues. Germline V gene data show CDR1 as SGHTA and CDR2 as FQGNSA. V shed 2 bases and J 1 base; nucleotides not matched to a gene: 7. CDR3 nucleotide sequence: TGTGCCAGCAGCTTAACGAGGGCTAGCGGGAGCCAAGAGACCCAGTACTTC. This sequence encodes CASSLTRASGSQETQYF.

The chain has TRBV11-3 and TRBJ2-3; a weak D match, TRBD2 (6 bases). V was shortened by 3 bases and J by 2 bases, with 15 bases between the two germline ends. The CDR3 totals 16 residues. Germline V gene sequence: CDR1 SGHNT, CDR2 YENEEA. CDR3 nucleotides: TGTGCCAGCAGCTTCGGAGGGCAGACAGTCACAGATACGCAGTATTTT. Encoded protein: CASSFGGQTVTDTQYF.

CDR3 residues: CASSLDFSTDTQYF. Here the CDR3 DNA reads TGTGCCAGCAGCCTTGACTTTAGCACAGATACGCAGTATTTT. The rearrangement joins TRBV6-6 to TRBJ2-3; D is uncertain. The germline gives CDR1 MNHNY, CDR2 SVGAGI (reference sequence). The CDR3 has 14 residues. Trimming removed 6 bases at V and 0 bases at J, with 10 bases between.

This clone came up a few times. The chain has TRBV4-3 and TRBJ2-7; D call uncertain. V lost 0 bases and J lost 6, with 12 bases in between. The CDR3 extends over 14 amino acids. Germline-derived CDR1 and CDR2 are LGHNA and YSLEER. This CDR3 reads CASSQEPLVSEQYF. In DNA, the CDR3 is TGCGCCAGCAGCCAAGAGCCCCTAGTTAGCGAGCAGTACTTC.

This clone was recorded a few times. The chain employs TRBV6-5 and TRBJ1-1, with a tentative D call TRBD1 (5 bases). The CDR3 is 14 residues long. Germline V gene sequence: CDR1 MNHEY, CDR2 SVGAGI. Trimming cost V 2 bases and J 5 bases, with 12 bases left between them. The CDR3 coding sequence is TGTGCCAGCAGTTACGGCAGGCAGGGAACTGAAGCTTTCTTT. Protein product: CASSYGRQGTEAFF.

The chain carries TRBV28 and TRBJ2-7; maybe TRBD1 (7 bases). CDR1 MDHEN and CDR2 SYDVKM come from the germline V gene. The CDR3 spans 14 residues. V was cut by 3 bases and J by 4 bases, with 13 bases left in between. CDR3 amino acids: CASSLAGQSYEQYF. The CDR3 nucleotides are TGTGCCAGCAGTTTGGCGGGACAGAGTTACGAGCAGTACTTC.

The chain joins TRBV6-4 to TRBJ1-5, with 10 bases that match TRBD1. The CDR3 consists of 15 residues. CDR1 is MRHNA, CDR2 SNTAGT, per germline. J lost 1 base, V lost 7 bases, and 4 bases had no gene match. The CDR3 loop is CASIRQGASNQPQHF. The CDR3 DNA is TGTGCCAGCATTAGACAGGGGGCAAGCAATCAGCCCCAGCATTTT.

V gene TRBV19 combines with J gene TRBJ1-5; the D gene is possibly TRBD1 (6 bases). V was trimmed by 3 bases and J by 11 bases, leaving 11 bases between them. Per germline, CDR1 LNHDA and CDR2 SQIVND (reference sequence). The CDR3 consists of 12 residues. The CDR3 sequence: CASSMGAGAQHF. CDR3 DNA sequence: TGTGCCAGTAGTATGGGGGCCGGGGCCCAGCATTTT. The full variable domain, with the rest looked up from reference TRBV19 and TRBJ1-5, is DGGITQSPKYLFRKEGQNVTLSCEQNLNHDAMYWYRQDPGQGLRLIYYSQIVNDFQKGDIAEGYSVSREKKESFPLTVTSAQKNPTAFYLCASSMGAGAQHFGDGTRLSIL.

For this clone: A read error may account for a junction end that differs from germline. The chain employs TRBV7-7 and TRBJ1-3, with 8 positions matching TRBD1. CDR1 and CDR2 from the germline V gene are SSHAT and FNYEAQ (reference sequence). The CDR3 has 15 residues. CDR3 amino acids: CASRSGQGGGNTIYF. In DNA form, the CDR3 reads TGTGCTAGCAGATCTGGACAGGGAGGTGGAAACACCATATATTTT.

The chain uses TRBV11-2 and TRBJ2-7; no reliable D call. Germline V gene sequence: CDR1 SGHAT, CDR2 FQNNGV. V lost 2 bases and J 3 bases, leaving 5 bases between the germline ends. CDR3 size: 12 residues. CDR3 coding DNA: TGTGCCAGCAGCTTACAAAACTACGAGCAGTACTTC. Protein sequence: CASSLQNYEQYF.

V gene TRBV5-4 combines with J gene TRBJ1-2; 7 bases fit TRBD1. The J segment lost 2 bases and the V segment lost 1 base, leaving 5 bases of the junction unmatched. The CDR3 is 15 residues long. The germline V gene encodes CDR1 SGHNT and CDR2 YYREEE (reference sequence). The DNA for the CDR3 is TGTGCCAGCAGCTTGACAGGGGTGAGGAACTATGGCTACACCTTC. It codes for CASSLTGVRNYGYTF.

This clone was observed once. The CDR3 DNA is TGCAGCGTTGGACAGGGGGATGGCTATGGCTACACCTTC. Its protein is CSVGQGDGYGYTF. The chain recombines TRBV29-1 with TRBJ1-2; 9 positions agree with TRBD1. In germline, CDR1 is SQVTM, CDR2 ANQGSEA. After removal of 4 bases from V and 4 bases from J, the junction contained 4 bases not matched to a gene. This CDR3 is 13 amino acids long.

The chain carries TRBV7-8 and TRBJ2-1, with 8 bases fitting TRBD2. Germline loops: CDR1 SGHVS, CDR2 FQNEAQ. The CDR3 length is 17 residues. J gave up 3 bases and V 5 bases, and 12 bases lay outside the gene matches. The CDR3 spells CASSLSSMREVYNEQFF. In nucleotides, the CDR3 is TGTGCCAGCAGCCTTAGCTCAATGCGGGAGGTCTACAATGAGCAGTTCTTC.

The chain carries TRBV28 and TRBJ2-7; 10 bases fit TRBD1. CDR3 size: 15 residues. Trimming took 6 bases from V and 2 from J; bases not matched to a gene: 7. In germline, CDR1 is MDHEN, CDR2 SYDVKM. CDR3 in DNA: TGTGCCAGCAGGACCGGGACAGGGGCCCCCTACGAGCAGTACTTC. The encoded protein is CASRTGTGAPYEQYF.

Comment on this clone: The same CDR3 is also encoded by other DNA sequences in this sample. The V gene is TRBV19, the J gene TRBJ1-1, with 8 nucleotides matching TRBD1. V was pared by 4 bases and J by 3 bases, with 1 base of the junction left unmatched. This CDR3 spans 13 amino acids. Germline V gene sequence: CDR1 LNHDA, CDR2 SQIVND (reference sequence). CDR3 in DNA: TGTGCCAGTAGTACGACAGGGGACACTGAAGCTTTCTTT. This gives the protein CASSTTGDTEAFF.

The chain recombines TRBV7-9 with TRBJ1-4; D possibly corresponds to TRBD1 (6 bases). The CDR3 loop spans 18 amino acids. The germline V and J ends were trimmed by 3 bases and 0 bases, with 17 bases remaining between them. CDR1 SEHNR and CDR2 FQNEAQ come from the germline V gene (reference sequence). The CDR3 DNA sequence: TGTGCCAGCAGCTTCCCGGACAGCGCACTTGCAACTAATGAAAAACTGTTTTTT. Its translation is CASSFPDSALATNEKLFF.

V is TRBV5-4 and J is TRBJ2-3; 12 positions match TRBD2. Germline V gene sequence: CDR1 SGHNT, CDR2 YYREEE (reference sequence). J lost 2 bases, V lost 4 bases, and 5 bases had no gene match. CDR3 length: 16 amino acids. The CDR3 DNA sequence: TGTGCCAGCAGCAAGCGACTAGCGGGAGACACAGATACGCAGTATTTT. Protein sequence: CASSKRLAGDTDTQYF.

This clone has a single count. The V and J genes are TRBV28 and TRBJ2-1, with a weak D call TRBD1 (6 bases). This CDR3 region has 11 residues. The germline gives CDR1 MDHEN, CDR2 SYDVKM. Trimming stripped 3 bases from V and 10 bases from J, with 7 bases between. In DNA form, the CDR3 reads TGTGCCAGCAGTTTGAGGGGGGAGCAGTTCTTC. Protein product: CASSLRGEQFF. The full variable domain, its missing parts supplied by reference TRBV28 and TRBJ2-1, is DVKVTQSSRYLVKRTGEKVFLECVQDMDHENMFWYRQDPGLGLRLIYFSYDVKMKEKGDIPEGYSVSREKKERFSLILESASTNQTSMYLCASSLRGEQFFGPGTRLTVL.

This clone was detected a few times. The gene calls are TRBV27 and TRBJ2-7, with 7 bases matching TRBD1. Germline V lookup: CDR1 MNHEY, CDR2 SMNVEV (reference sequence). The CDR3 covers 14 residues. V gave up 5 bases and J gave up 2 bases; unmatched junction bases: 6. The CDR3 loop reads CASSKNDRAYEQYF. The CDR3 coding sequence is TGTGCCAGCAGTAAAAACGACAGGGCCTACGAGCAGTACTTC.

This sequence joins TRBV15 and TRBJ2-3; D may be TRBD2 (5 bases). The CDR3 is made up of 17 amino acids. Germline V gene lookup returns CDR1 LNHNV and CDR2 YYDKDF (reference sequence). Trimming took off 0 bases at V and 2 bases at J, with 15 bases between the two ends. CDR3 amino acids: CATSRDGSRVITDTQYF. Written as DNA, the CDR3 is TGTGCCACCAGCAGAGATGGGAGCAGAGTAATCACAGATACGCAGTATTTT.

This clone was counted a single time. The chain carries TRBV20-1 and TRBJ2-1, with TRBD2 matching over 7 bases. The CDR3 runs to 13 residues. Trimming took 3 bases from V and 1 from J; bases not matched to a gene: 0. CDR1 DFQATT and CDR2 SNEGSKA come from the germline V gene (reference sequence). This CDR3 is CSASSGSYNEQFF. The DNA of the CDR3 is TGCAGTGCTAGTAGCGGGTCCTACAATGAGCAGTTCTTC.

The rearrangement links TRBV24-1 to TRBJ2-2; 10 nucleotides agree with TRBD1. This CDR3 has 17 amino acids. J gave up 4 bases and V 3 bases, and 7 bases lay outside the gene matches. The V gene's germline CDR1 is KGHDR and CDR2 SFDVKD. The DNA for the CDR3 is TGTGCCACCAGTGATCCCGACAGGGGGCTAATCACCGGGGAGCTGTTTTTT. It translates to CATSDPDRGLITGELFF.

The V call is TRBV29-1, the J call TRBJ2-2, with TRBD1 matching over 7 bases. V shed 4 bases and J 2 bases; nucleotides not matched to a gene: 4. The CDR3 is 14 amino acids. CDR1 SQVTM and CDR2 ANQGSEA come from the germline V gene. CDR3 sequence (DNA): TGCAGCGTTGTGGGACAGCGAAACACCGGGGAGCTGTTTTTT. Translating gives CSVVGQRNTGELFF.

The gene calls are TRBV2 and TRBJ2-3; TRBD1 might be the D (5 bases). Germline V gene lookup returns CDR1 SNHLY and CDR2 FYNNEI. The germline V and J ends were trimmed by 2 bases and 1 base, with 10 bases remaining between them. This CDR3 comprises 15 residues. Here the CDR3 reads CASSESKGGTDTQYF. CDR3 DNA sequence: TGTGCCAGCAGTGAATCAAAAGGGGGCACAGATACGCAGTATTTT.

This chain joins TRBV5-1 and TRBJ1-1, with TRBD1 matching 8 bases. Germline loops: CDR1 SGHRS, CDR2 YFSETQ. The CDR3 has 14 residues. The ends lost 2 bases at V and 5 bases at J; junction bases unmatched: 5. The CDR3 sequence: CASSFQGAWTEAFF. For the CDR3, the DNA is TGCGCCAGCAGCTTCCAGGGGGCTTGGACTGAAGCTTTCTTT. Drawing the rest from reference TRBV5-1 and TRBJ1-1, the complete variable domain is KAGVTQTPRYLIKTRGQQVTLSCSPISGHRSVSWYQQTPGQGLQFLFEYFSETQRNKGNFPGRFSGRQFSNSRSEMNVSTLELGDSALYLCASSFQGAWTEAFFGQGTRLTVV.